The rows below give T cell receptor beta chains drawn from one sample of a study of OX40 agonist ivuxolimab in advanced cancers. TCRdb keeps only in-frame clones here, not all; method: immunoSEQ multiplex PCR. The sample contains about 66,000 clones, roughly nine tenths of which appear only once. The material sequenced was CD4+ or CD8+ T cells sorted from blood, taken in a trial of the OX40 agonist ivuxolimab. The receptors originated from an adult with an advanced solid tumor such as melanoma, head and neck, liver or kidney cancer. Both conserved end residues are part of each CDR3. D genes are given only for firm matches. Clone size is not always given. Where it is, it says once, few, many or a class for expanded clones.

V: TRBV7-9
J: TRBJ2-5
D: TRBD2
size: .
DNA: TGTGCCAGCAGCGCCCGACTAGCGGGGGGACAAGAGACCCAGTACTTC
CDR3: CASSARLAGGQETQYF

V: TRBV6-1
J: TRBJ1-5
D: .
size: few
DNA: TGTGCCAGCAGTGAAGTGGGAAGTTGGGACAATCAGCCCCAGCATTTT
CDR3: CASSEVGSWDNQPQHF

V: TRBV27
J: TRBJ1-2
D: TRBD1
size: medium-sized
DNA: TGTGCCAGCAGTTTAAATCCCGGGACAGGGTGGGGCTACACCTTC
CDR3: CASSLNPGTGWGYTF

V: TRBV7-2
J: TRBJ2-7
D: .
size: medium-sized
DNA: TGTGCCAGCAGCTTAGCGGGGAGCTCCTACGAGCAGTACTTC
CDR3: CASSLAGSSYEQYF

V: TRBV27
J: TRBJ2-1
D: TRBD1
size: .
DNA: TGTGCCAGCAGTAAAGGGACAGTCTACAATGAGCAGTTCTTC
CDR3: CASSKGTVYNEQFF

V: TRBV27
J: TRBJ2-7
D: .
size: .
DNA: TGTGCCAGCAGTTTATCGGCAGGGCCCGTTTACGAGCAGTACTTC
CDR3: CASSLSAGPVYEQYF

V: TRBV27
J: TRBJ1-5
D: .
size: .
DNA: TGTGCCAGCCGCGTAGGGGCCGAGGGTCAGCCCCAGCATTTT
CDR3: CASRVGAEGQPQHF

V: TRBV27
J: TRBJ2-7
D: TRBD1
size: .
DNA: TGTGCCAGCGCCCCGACAGGGATCCTACGGGAGCAGTACTTC
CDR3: CASAPTGILREQYF

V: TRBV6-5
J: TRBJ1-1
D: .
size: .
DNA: TGTGCCAGCAGTCGAGGGGGCACTGAAGCTTTCTTT
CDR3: CASSRGGTEAFF

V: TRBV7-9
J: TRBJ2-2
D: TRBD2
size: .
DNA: TGTGCCAGCAGCTTCTTCCGGCGGGAGAGCACCGGGGAGCTGTTTTTT
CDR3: CASSFFRRESTGELFF

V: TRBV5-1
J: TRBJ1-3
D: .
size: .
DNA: TGCGCCAGCAGCTCAGGGTGGGCCGGAAACACCATATATTTT
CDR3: CASSSGWAGNTIYF

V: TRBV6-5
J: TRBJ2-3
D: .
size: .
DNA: TGTGCCAGCAGTTACGAGGATACGCAGTATTTT
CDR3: CASSYEDTQYF

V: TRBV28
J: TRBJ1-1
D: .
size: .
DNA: TGTGCCAGCAGTTTTTTAGGTCAGGCGAACACTGAAGCTTTCTTT
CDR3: CASSFLGQANTEAFF

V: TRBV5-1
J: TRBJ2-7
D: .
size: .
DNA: TGCGCCAGCACGTACGGGAGAATCCCATATCCCTACGAGCAGTACTTC
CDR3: CASTYGRIPYPYEQYF

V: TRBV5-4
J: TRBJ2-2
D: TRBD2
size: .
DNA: TGTGCCAGCAGCCCCCAAGGACTAGCGGCAAACACCGGGGAGCTGTTTTTT
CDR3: CASSPQGLAANTGELFF

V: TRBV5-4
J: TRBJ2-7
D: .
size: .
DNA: TGTGCCAGCAGTTTAACAGAGTCCTACGAGCAGTACTTC
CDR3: CASSLTESYEQYF

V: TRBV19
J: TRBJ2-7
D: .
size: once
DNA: TGTACCAGTAGTATTAGGCCCGGCTACGAGCAGTACTTC
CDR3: CTSSIRPGYEQYF

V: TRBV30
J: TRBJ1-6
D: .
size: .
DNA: TGTGCCTGGAGTGGAGGAGGGTATAATTCACCCCTCCACTTT
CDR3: CAWSGGGYNSPLHF